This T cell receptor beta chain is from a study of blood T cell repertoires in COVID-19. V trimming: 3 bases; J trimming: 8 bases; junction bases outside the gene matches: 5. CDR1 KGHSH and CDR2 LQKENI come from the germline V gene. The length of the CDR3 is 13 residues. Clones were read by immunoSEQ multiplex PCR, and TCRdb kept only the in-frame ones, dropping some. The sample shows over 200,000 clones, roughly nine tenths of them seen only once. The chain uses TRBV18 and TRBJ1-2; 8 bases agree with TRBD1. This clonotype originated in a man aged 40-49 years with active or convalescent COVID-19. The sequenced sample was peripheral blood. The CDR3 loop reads CASSPDRVKGYTF. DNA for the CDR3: TGTGCCAGCTCACCGGACAGGGTGAAAGGCTACACCTTC.